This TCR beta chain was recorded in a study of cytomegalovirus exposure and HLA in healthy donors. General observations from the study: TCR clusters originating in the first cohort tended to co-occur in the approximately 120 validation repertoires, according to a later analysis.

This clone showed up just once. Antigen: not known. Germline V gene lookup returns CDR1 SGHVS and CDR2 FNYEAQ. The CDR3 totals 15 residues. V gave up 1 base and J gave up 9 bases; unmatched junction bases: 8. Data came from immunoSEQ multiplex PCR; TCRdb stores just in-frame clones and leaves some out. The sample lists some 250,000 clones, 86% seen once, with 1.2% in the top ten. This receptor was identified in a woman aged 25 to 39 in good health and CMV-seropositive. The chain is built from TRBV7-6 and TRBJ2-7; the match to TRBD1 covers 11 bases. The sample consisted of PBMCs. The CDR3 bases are TGTGCCAGCAGCTTAGTATGGGGACAGGGGGAACGGCAGTACTTC. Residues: CASSLVWGQGERQYF.